The 15 T cell receptor beta chains below all came from one sample that was sequenced in a study of response to subunit inactivated influenza vaccine. TCRdb redid the calling of the RT-PCR reads with MiXCR, one entry per CDR3 protein. Found here are around 710,000 distinct CDR3 sequences, more than 11% of them singletons; the top ten hold approximately 7%. The material was PBMCs from blood, obtained 14 to 15 days before vaccination. These receptors all stem from a man aged 50-59 years who received an inactivated influenza vaccine.

The V gene is TRBV3-1, the J gene TRBJ2-3, with 9 nucleotides matching TRBD2. V was clipped by 0 bases and J by 4 bases; unmatched bases: 17. This CDR3 has 20 residues. Germline CDR1 reads LGHDT; CDR2 reads YNNKEL (reference sequence). CDR3 nucleotide sequence: TGTGCCAGCAGCCAAGATACGAAGGGTTCGGCGGGAGGGAGCGCAGATACGCAGTATTTT. It specifies CASSQDTKGSAGGSADTQYF.

The J gene is TRBJ2-6, the V gene TRBV20-1; D perhaps matches TRBD1 (6 bases). V was shortened by 3 bases and J by 0 bases, with 18 bases between the two germline ends. The length of the CDR3 is 18 residues. Germline values: CDR1 DFQATT, CDR2 SNEGSKA (reference sequence). The CDR3 region is CSARGRAGVRSGANVLTF. CDR3 DNA sequence: TGCAGTGCTAGGGGGCGGGCAGGGGTCCGCTCTGGGGCCAACGTCCTGACTTTC.

The gene calls are TRBV27 and TRBJ2-5, with 8 nucleotides matching TRBD1. The CDR3 is 15 amino acids. In germline, CDR1 is MNHEY, CDR2 SMNVEV (reference sequence). The junction had 9 bases not matched to a gene; V was cut back by 6 bases and J by 3 bases. The DNA for the CDR3 is TGTGCCAGCAGCCCCAGGGGGCTGAGGGAAGAGACCCAGTACTTC. Its protein product is CASSPRGLREETQYF.

This chain links TRBV20-1 with TRBJ1-1; D not certain. CDR3 length equals 14 residues. V lost 5 bases and J 2 bases, leaving 15 bases between the germline ends. Germline CDR1 and CDR2: DFQATT and SNEGSKA (reference sequence). The CDR3 reads CSAYTPTRNTEAFF. The CDR3 DNA reads as TGCAGTGCTTATACACCGACCCGAAACACTGAAGCTTTCTTT.

This clonotype has a handful of counts. The chain uses TRBV5-1 and TRBJ2-1; 9 bases align to TRBD2. Losses at the gene ends were 4 bases for V and 6 bases for J; bases not matched to a gene: 11. This CDR3 spans 16 amino acids. CDR1 is SGHRS, CDR2 YFSETQ, per germline. The chain's CDR3 is CASSPGSGLAANEQFF. The CDR3 DNA is TGCGCCAGCAGCCCGGGTTCGGGACTAGCAGCCAATGAGCAGTTCTTC.

This clonotype was detected a few times. The CDR3 DNA reads TGTGCCACCAGTGACCCGACAGGAAACTACGAGCAGTACTTC. It codes for CATSDPTGNYEQYF. The chain recombines TRBV24-1 with TRBJ2-7; weak D call: TRBD1 (6 bases). Trimming took 4 bases from V and 3 from J, leaving 12 bases between them. In germline, CDR1 is KGHDR, CDR2 SFDVKD. This CDR3 is built from 14 residues.

This clonotype was recorded a few times. V usage is TRBV27 and J usage is TRBJ2-7; TRBD1 might be the D (5 bases). Germline V gene sequence: CDR1 MNHEY, CDR2 SMNVEV (reference sequence). The CDR3 contains 14 residues. The ends were cut back, 7 bases at V and 3 bases at J, with 16 bases in the middle. As DNA, the CDR3 is TGTGCCAGCACCTCCCCTGGGGCCGTCTACGAGCAGTACTTC. This sequence encodes CASTSPGAVYEQYF.

There are a few counts of this clonotype. V usage is TRBV10-2 and J usage is TRBJ2-1; no firm D call. Trimming stripped 8 bases from V and 1 base from J, with 9 bases between. This CDR3 contains 13 residues. The germline V gene has CDR1 WSHSY and CDR2 SAAADI. The DNA of the CDR3 is TGCGCCAGCGGTATTCGATCCTACAATGAGCAGTTCTTC. Residues: CASGIRSYNEQFF.

Only a few counts were recorded for this clonotype. The rearrangement joins TRBV25-1 to TRBJ2-1; D perhaps matches TRBD1 (6 bases). CDR1 and CDR2 from the germline V gene are MGHDK and SYGVNS. The CDR3 runs 16 residues. Trimming shortened V by 2 bases and J by 10 bases, and 21 bases separated the two germline ends. The CDR3 loop reads CASSEDRRLGMDEQFF. CDR3 DNA sequence: TGTGCCAGCAGTGAAGACAGGCGGCTTGGGATGGACGAGCAGTTCTTC.

The genes are TRBV27 and TRBJ2-3, with D unclear. CDR3 length: 15 amino acids. Trimming removed 3 bases from V and 2 bases from J, with 12 bases in between. CDR1 is MNHEY and CDR2 is SMNVEV in the germline V gene (reference sequence). The CDR3 nucleotides read TGTGCCAGCAGTTTCGATACGGCCAACACAGATACGCAGTATTTT. This encodes CASSFDTANTDTQYF.

The chain uses TRBV10-3 and TRBJ1-2; D is unclear. The length of the CDR3 is 12 residues. V lost 0 bases to trimming and J lost 7 bases, with 6 bases between them. Germline V gene lookup returns CDR1 ENHRY and CDR2 SYGVKD. The CDR3 protein is CAISESRGGYTF. The CDR3 nucleotides read TGTGCCATCAGTGAGTCGAGAGGTGGCTACACCTTC.

This clonotype occurred a few times. V is TRBV5-1 and J is TRBJ2-3; TRBD2 is a possible D gene (5 bases). The germline V and J ends were trimmed by 4 bases and 6 bases, with 12 bases remaining between them. Germline assignment: CDR1 SGHRS and CDR2 YFSETQ. This CDR3 is 13 amino acids long. The CDR3 bases are TGCGCCAGCAGCCTCTCGAGGGCGGATACGCAGTATTTT. This gives the protein CASSLSRADTQYF.

This clonotype was found many times. This chain links TRBV20-1 with TRBJ2-1; D gene ambiguous. Deletions cut 6 bases from V and 10 bases from J, with 16 bases between. Per the germline V gene, CDR1 is DFQATT and CDR2 is SNEGSKA (reference sequence). The CDR3 is made up of 12 amino acids. The CDR3 bases are TGCAGTGCCTCAGACACGTCGGAAGAGCAGTTCTTC. Protein product: CSASDTSEEQFF.

This clonotype turned up a few times. The chain employs TRBV3-1 and TRBJ2-1; 7 nucleotides match TRBD2. CDR3 size: 15 residues. V lost 4 bases to trimming and J lost 10 bases; unmatched junction nucleotides: 13. CDR1 and CDR2 (germline): LGHDT, YNNKEL (reference sequence). The CDR3 loop is CASSPNIQISGEQFF. CDR3 in DNA: TGTGCCAGCAGCCCAAACATCCAAATTAGCGGGGAGCAGTTCTTC.

The CDR3 DNA is TGTGCCAGCAGCTTAGCTCGGGGGATTACTACCTCCTACGAGCAGTACTTC. Its translation: CASSLARGITTSYEQYF. V usage is TRBV7-2 and J usage is TRBJ2-7; TRBD2 might be the D (6 bases). Per germline, CDR1 SGHTA and CDR2 FQGNSA. The CDR3 is 17 residues long. The V end lost 0 bases, the J end lost 0 bases, and 15 bases lay between the germline ends.